This T cell receptor beta chain was documented in a study of Ad26.COV2.S vaccination and SARS-CoV-2 variants. Study as a whole: Dosing was one shot or two shots 56 days apart. Study-level findings and limits: Vaccine and placebo recipients had similar non-spike TCR breadth. The analyses of TCR breadth and depth may have understated the size of total T cell responses. Higher spike-specific TCR breadth was found in vaccine recipients than in placebo recipients.

Profiled with immunoSEQ multiplex PCR; TCRdb holds only in-frame clones, not every one. The sample consists of about 440,000 clones, about 92% of them appearing once. The CDR3 is 14 amino acids. The germline CDR1 and CDR2 sequences are SGHTA and FQGNSA. V dropped 0 bases and J dropped 4 bases, with 8 bases sitting between them. As to this clone: No antigen is known for it.

The treatment was: roughly 20 received Ad26.COV2.S at low or high dose, single or two shots; 5 received placebo; per-sample allocation not given. Day 63 after the first injection of vaccine or placebo was the sampling time. The clonotype was recovered from a person between 18 and 65 years old who received the Ad26.COV2.S COVID-19 vaccine or a placebo. This chain uses TRBV7-2 with TRBJ2-3; a possible D gene is TRBD2 (6 bases). Sample: peripheral blood, taken in a trial of Ad26.COV2.S vaccine versus placebo. This CDR3 reads CASSLAGGADTQYF. For the CDR3, the DNA is TGTGCCAGCAGCTTAGCAGGAGGGGCAGATACGCAGTATTTT.